The 27 T cell receptor beta chains presented below share a single source sample, sequenced in a study of Ad26.COV2.S vaccination and SARS-CoV-2 variants. Sequencing was performed with immunoSEQ multiplex PCR; in TCRdb, only in-frame clones are kept and a portion is missing. The sample carries 300,000 to 350,000 clones, 65% to 90% recorded once. Treatment given: around 19 received Ad26.COV2.S at low or high dose, single or two shots; about 5 received placebo; per-sample allocation not given. Day 63 after the first injection of vaccine or placebo was the sampling time. Sequences were derived from peripheral blood, sampled in a trial of Ad26.COV2.S vaccine versus placebo. These receptors were collected from a person aged 18 to 65 who received the Ad26.COV2.S COVID-19 vaccine or a placebo.

The rearrangement joins TRBV5-4 to TRBJ2-6; D may be TRBD1 or TRBD2 (6 bases each). The ends were cut back, 4 bases at V and 4 bases at J, with 21 bases in the middle. CDR1 and CDR2 (germline): SGHNT, YYREEE (reference sequence). The CDR3 is 18 residues long. As DNA, the CDR3 is TGTGCCAGCAGCCTTGATATGGGGGGCGCAGCCGGGGCCAACGTCCTGACTTTC. It translates to CASSLDMGGAAGANVLTF.

V gene TRBV7-2 combines with J gene TRBJ1-4, with a weak D call TRBD1 (5 bases). The germline gives CDR1 SGHTA, CDR2 FQGNSA. Trimming took off 7 bases at V and 0 bases at J, with 9 bases between the two ends. This CDR3 is 14 amino acids long. As DNA, the CDR3 is TGTGCCAGCACCGGGACTGCAACTAATGAAAAACTGTTTTTT. Translation: CASTGTATNEKLFF.

The chain couples TRBV3-1 (or the pseudogene TRBV3-2) to TRBJ1-1; possible D gene TRBD1, 5 bases. V lost 3 bases and J 4 bases, leaving 12 bases between the germline ends. This CDR3 has 14 amino acids. Germline assignment: CDR1 LGHDT and CDR2 YNNKEL (reference sequence). The CDR3 is CASSQPGLVTEAFF. In nucleotides, the CDR3 is TGTGCCAGCAGCCAGCCAGGGCTGGTCACTGAAGCTTTCTTT.

The V and J genes are TRBV12-3 or TRBV12-4 and TRBJ1-1; TRBD1 matches 7 bases. This CDR3 has 13 residues. V lost 6 bases, J lost 5 bases, and 6 bases stayed unmatched. The CDR3 coding sequence is TGTGCCAGCAGCCTTGGGGGACAGACTGAAGCTTTCTTT. This codes for CASSLGGQTEAFF.

This sequence joins TRBV6-1 and TRBJ1-3; TRBD1 is a possible D gene (5 bases). The V gene lost 2 bases and the J gene lost 0 bases, with 8 bases spanning the gap. Germline loops: CDR1 MNHNS, CDR2 SASEGT. The CDR3 spans 15 residues. The CDR3 DNA is TGTGCCAGCAGTGAACAGGGCCACTCTGGAAACACCATATATTTT. Translated: CASSEQGHSGNTIYF.

This clone was picked up a small number of times. The chain employs TRBV5-6 and TRBJ1-1; 8 nucleotides agree with TRBD1. The V segment lost 3 bases and the J segment 1 base; nucleotides outside the gene matches: 2. Germline CDR1 is SGHDT and CDR2 is YYEEEE. There are 14 residues in the CDR3. This CDR3 reads CASSSTGANTEAFF. Here the CDR3 DNA reads TGTGCCAGCAGCTCGACAGGGGCGAACACTGAAGCTTTCTTT. The full variable domain, rest sourced from reference TRBV5-6 and TRBJ1-1, is DAGVTQSPTHLIKTRGQQVTLRCSPKSGHDTVSWYQQALGQGPQFIFQYYEEEERQRGNFPDRFSGHQFPNYSSELNVNALLLGDSALYLCASSSTGANTEAFFGQGTRLTVV.

The rearrangement joins TRBV11-2 to TRBJ2-6; 10 bases are shared with TRBD1. The CDR3 has 21 residues. The V gene end was trimmed by 6 bases and the J gene end by 1 base; junction bases not matched to a gene: 18. The germline V gene encodes CDR1 SGHAT and CDR2 FQNNGV. CDR3 coding DNA: TGTGCCAGCAGTTACGGACAGGGGGTGCGGGACCTGAAGTCTGGGGCCAACGTCCTGACTTTC. Its protein product is CASSYGQGVRDLKSGANVLTF. Full variable domain (outside the CDR3, taken from reference TRBV11-2 and TRBJ2-6): EAGVAQSPRYKIIEKRQSVAFWCNPISGHATLYWYQQILGQGPKLLIQFQNNGVVDDSQLPKDRFSAERLKGVDSTLKIQPAKLEDSAVYLCASSYGQGVRDLKSGANVLTFGAGSRLTVL.

V is TRBV11-2 and J is TRBJ1-4, with unresolved D. V was shortened by 5 bases and J by 7 bases, with 11 bases between the two germline ends. CDR3 length equals 13 residues. CDR1 is SGHAT, CDR2 FQNNGV, per germline. CDR3 coding DNA: TGTGCCAGCAGCGCTCAACCCAGTGAAAAACTGTTTTTT. Translation gives CASSAQPSEKLFF.

CDR3 DNA: TGTGCCAGCAGCTTAGTCCCAGATACGCAGTATTTT. Its translation: CASSLVPDTQYF. This chain connects TRBV11-2 to TRBJ2-3; D ambiguous. V was pared by 1 base and J by 4 bases, with 3 bases between. Germline-derived CDR1 and CDR2 are SGHAT and FQNNGV. The CDR3 consists of 12 residues.

This clone was observed a few times. The J gene is TRBJ2-7, the V gene TRBV20-1, with TRBD2 matching over 11 bases. CDR3 length: 14 residues. V lost 3 bases to trimming and J lost 4 bases; unmatched junction nucleotides: 5. Germline V lookup: CDR1 DFQATT, CDR2 SNEGSKA (reference sequence). The CDR3 bases are TGCAGTGCTAGTTTGACTAGCGGGACGTACGAGCAGTACTTC. Residues: CSASLTSGTYEQYF.

This chain links TRBV24-1 with TRBJ2-3; D perhaps matches TRBD2 (5 bases). The CDR3 covers 13 residues. Per the germline V gene, CDR1 is KGHDR and CDR2 is SFDVKD. Deletions cut 4 bases from V and 6 bases from J, with 10 bases between. The CDR3 region has the DNA TGTGCCACCAGTGAGGACTCCGCGGATACGCAGTATTTT. Translating it yields CATSEDSADTQYF.

V and J are TRBV11-2 and TRBJ2-7; D assignment may be TRBD1 or TRBD2 (5 bases each). Trimming removed 8 bases from V and 2 bases from J, with 10 bases in between. The CDR3 consists of 12 residues. Per germline, CDR1 SGHAT and CDR2 FQNNGV. The CDR3 coding sequence is TGTGCCAGCGAGGGGTCAGCCTACGAGCAGTACTTC. Translated, it gives CASEGSAYEQYF.

This sequence joins TRBV7-2 and TRBJ2-5, with D perhaps matching TRBD2 (6 bases). The germline V gene has CDR1 SGHTA and CDR2 FQGNSA. The V and J ends lost 5 bases and 0 bases respectively, with 7 bases between them. There are 13 residues in the CDR3. In DNA, the CDR3 is TGTGCCAGCAGCGGCGGGAACCAAGAGACCCAGTACTTC. Protein product: CASSGGNQETQYF.

This clone was counted a single time. The rearrangement joins TRBV5-1 to TRBJ2-7, with D unresolved. Germline CDR1 SGHRS, CDR2 YFSETQ. CDR3 length equals 13 residues. The germline V and J ends were trimmed by 0 bases and 3 bases, with 7 bases remaining between them. CDR3 region: CASSLGAFYEQYF. CDR3 nucleotide sequence: TGCGCCAGCAGCTTGGGGGCCTTCTACGAGCAGTACTTC. Filled out from reference TRBV5-1 and TRBJ2-7, the complete variable domain reads KAGVTQTPRYLIKTRGQQVTLSCSPISGHRSVSWYQQTPGQGLQFLFEYFSETQRNKGNFPGRFSGRQFSNSRSEMNVSTLELGDSALYLCASSLGAFYEQYFGPGTRLTVT.

This chain links TRBV5-6 with TRBJ1-5; D perhaps matches TRBD1 (5 bases). Germline CDR1 and CDR2: SGHDT and YYEEEE. Trimming took off 5 bases at V and 6 bases at J, with 15 bases between the two ends. This CDR3 comprises 14 residues. The CDR3 loop reads CASSNQGGFQPQHF. CDR3 DNA sequence: TGTGCCAGCAGTAATCAGGGAGGGTTTCAGCCCCAGCATTTT. Together with reference TRBV5-6 and TRBJ1-5, the CDR3 gives the full variable domain: DAGVTQSPTHLIKTRGQQVTLRCSPKSGHDTVSWYQQALGQGPQFIFQYYEEEERQRGNFPDRFSGHQFPNYSSELNVNALLLGDSALYLCASSNQGGFQPQHFGDGTRLSIL.

This clone was picked up one time. CDR3 protein: CATPFYYPGLAGRTYEQYF. The CDR3 DNA follows: TGTGCCACCCCGTTTTATTATCCGGGACTAGCGGGAAGAACCTACGAGCAGTACTTC. This chain links TRBV24-1 with TRBJ2-7, with TRBD2 matching 13 bases. The CDR3 runs 19 residues. With 9 bases clipped from V and 2 bases from J, the junction kept 18 bases outside the gene matches. Germline V gives CDR1 KGHDR, CDR2 SFDVKD.

This chain links TRBV5-4 with TRBJ1-1; no clear D gene. The CDR3 contains 14 residues. Germline CDR1 is SGHNT and CDR2 is YYREEE (reference sequence). V gave up 0 bases and J gave up 4 bases, with 10 bases separating them. The CDR3 bases are TGTGCCAGCAGCTTGGACACGGGCGGCACTGAAGCTTTCTTT. As protein: CASSLDTGGTEAFF.

This chain connects TRBV10-1 to TRBJ2-7, with 7 bases identical to TRBD1. Trimming took 3 bases from V and 1 from J; bases not matched to a gene: 9. This CDR3 region has 16 residues. Germline CDR1 WNHNN, CDR2 SYGVQD (reference sequence). The CDR3 sequence: CASSDLNRGSSYEQYF. DNA for the CDR3: TGCGCCAGCAGTGACTTGAACAGGGGTAGTTCCTACGAGCAGTACTTC.

The chain carries TRBV5-1 and TRBJ2-1, with 7 bases matching TRBD2. With 4 bases clipped from V and 6 bases from J, the junction kept 10 bases outside the gene matches. The germline V gene has CDR1 SGHRS and CDR2 YFSETQ. The CDR3 sequence is 15 residues long. The CDR3 reads CASSGRGLSPNEQFF. DNA of the CDR3: TGCGCCAGCAGCGGGAGGGGATTGTCTCCCAATGAGCAGTTCTTC.

V and J are TRBV13 and TRBJ1-1; no firm D call. CDR3 size: 12 residues. Trimming cost V 2 bases and J 7 bases, with 8 bases left between them. Germline V gene data show CDR1 as PRHDT and CDR2 as FYEKMQ (reference sequence). CDR3 region: CASSLNRLEAFF. In nucleotides, the CDR3 is TGTGCCAGCAGCTTAAATCGCCTTGAAGCTTTCTTT.

The chain links TRBV25-1 to TRBJ2-2; TRBD1 aligns across 9 bases. Germline trimming cut 3 bases from V and 3 bases from J; bases unmatched to any gene: 11. This CDR3 has 18 residues. Germline CDR1 and CDR2: MGHDK and SYGVNS. The CDR3 DNA sequence: TGTGCCAGCAGTGAGGTACAAGGGACAGGGAGGGACACCGGGGAGCTGTTTTTT. It yields the protein CASSEVQGTGRDTGELFF.

The chain recombines TRBV7-2 with TRBJ2-5, with TRBD2 matching 11 bases. V was pared by 1 base and J by 2 bases, with 9 bases of the junction left unmatched. CDR1 and CDR2 from the germline V gene are SGHTA and FQGNSA. The CDR3 extends over 18 amino acids. Here the CDR3 reads CASSLGTSGPPSQETQYF. Here the CDR3 DNA reads TGTGCCAGCAGCTTAGGGACTAGCGGGCCCCCTTCACAAGAGACCCAGTACTTC. The full variable domain, in which reference TRBV7-2 and TRBJ2-5 provide the parts outside the CDR3, is GAGVSQSPSNKVTEKGKDVELRCDPISGHTALYWYRQSLGQGLEFLIYFQGNSAPDKSGLPSDRFSAERTGGSVSTLTIQRTQQEDSAVYLCASSLGTSGPPSQETQYFGPGTRLLVL.

The chain combines TRBV21-1 with TRBJ2-5; the table's D call TRBD2 went unverified against the DNA. TRBV21-1 is described as a pseudogene. The CDR3 spans 19 residues. CDR3 region: CASSKGRTLGSMYQETQYF. CDR3 DNA sequence: TGTGCCAGCAGCAAAGGGAGAACCCTCGGGTCCATGTACCAAGAGACCCAGTACTTC.

The rearrangement uses TRBV6-2 or TRBV6-3 and TRBJ1-5; 7 bases are a match to TRBD1. The V segment lost 0 bases and the J segment 2 bases; nucleotides outside the gene matches: 10. From germline, CDR1 is MNHEY and CDR2 SVGEGT. The CDR3 has 18 amino acids. DNA of the CDR3: TGTGCCAGCAGTTACTCAGCTGCCCGGGGACAGCGCAATCAGCCCCAGCATTTT. Amino acid sequence: CASSYSAARGQRNQPQHF.

The chain couples TRBV19 to TRBJ2-1; 10 nucleotides line up with TRBD1. The CDR3 sequence is 14 residues long. Per germline, CDR1 LNHDA and CDR2 SQIVND (reference sequence). The V gene end was trimmed by 4 bases and the J gene end by 7 bases; junction bases not matched to a gene: 4. The CDR3 here is CASSTGQGSNEQFF. The CDR3 DNA reads as TGTGCCAGTAGTACGGGACAGGGGAGTAATGAGCAGTTCTTC. Full variable domain (outside the CDR3, taken from reference TRBV19 and TRBJ2-1): DGGITQSPKYLFRKEGQNVTLSCEQNLNHDAMYWYRQDPGQGLRLIYYSQIVNDFQKGDIAEGYSVSREKKESFPLTVTSAQKNPTAFYLCASSTGQGSNEQFFGPGTRLTVL.

The chain couples TRBV2 to TRBJ1-5, with 10 positions matching TRBD1. With 10 bases clipped from V and 3 bases from J, the junction kept 6 bases outside the gene matches. This CDR3 has 14 amino acids. Germline-derived CDR1 and CDR2 are SNHLY and FYNNEI. The CDR3 here is CATQGTGVNQPQHF. Here the CDR3 DNA reads TGTGCCACCCAGGGGACAGGGGTCAATCAGCCCCAGCATTTT.

The rearrangement joins TRBV6-6 to TRBJ2-1; D call uncertain. Trimming removed 0 bases at V and 8 bases at J, with 17 bases between. There are 16 residues in the CDR3. Germline V lookup: CDR1 MNHNY, CDR2 SVGAGI (reference sequence). For the CDR3, the DNA is TGTGCCAGCAGTTACTCATTCGCCGTGGATCCGGATGAGCAGTTCTTC. Translating gives CASSYSFAVDPDEQFF.